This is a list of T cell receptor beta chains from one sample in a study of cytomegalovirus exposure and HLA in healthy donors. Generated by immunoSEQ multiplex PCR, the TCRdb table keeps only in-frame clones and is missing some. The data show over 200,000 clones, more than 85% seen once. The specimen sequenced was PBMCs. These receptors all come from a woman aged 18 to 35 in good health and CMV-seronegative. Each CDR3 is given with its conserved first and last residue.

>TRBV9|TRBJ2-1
CASSVVTSGVVFF
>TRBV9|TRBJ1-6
CASSVPGNDSPLHF
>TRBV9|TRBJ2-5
CASSEGLAGQETQYF
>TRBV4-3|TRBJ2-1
CASSQDLATPYNEQFF
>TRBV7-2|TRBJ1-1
CASSLRTGNTEAFF
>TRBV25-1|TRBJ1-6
CASSGGQGNSPLHF
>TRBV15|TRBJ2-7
CATSREFPGLAYEQYF
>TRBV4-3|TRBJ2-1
CASSQDPSGGPYEQFF
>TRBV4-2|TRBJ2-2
CASSQDLRGGTGELFF
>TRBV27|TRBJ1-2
CASTQLQFGGLGGYTF
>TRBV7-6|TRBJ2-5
CASSPLVAGTSGSQETQYF
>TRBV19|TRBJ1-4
CASSIPPTGKGGGKLFF
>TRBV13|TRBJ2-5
CASSGGSIQETQYF
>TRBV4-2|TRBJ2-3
CASSQASGGKGGSTDTQYF
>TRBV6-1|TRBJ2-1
CASSEIASGYDNEQFF
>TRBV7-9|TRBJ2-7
CASSLGQSLTEQYF
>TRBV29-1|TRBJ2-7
CSVGKSMYEQYF
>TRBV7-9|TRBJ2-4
CASSPLAGGRGENIQYF
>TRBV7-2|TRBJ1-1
CASSLGGGFTEAFF
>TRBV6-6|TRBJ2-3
CASSTGTNTDTQYF
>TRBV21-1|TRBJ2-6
CASPQGANVLTF
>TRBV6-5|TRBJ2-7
CASSYSGGNEQYF
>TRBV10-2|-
CASRETGLGYEQYF
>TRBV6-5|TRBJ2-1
CASSSTAGASYNEQFF
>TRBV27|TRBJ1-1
CASRKQGENTEAFF
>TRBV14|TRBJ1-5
CASSQESLEDRVCGSNQPQHF
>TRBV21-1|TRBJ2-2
CASKTGGQGRFNAGELFF
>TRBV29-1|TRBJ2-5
CSVEDRGGVQETQYF
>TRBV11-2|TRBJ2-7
CASSHRLGNNYEQYF
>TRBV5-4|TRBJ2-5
CASSQGAGAGKETQYF
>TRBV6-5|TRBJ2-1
CASSYSSYNEQFF
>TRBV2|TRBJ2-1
CARTTSGGSWEQFF
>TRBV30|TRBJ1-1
CAWSVTGGAAEAFF
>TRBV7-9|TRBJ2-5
CASSYVLQETQYF
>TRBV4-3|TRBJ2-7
CASSQDPPRGPEVLPYEQYF
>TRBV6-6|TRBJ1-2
CASSPSPRTVCCYTF
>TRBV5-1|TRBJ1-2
CASSGDRDGYTF
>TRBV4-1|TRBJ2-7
CASRQISSGSYEQYF
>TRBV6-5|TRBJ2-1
CASSYSNRDPEQFF
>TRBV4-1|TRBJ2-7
CASSRPAGGGSSYEQYF
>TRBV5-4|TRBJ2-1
CASSLGTSASSYNEQFF
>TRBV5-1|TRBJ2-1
CASRQNSLAGRGEQFF
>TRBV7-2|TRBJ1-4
CASSPGQGGEKLFF
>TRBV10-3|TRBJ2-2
CAIRGTGVGELFF
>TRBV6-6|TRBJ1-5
CASSFRGSNQPQHF
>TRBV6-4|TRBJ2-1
CASSVDYAYNEQFF
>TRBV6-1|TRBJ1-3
CASSEGTAGNTIYF
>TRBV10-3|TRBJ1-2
CAISESPLRNYGYTF
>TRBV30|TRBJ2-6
CAWKSGRVITGANVLTF
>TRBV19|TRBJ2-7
CASSIPGQWTYEQYF
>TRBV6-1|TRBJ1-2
CASSDGSFYGYTF
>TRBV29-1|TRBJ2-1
CSVEGLDGGYNEQFF